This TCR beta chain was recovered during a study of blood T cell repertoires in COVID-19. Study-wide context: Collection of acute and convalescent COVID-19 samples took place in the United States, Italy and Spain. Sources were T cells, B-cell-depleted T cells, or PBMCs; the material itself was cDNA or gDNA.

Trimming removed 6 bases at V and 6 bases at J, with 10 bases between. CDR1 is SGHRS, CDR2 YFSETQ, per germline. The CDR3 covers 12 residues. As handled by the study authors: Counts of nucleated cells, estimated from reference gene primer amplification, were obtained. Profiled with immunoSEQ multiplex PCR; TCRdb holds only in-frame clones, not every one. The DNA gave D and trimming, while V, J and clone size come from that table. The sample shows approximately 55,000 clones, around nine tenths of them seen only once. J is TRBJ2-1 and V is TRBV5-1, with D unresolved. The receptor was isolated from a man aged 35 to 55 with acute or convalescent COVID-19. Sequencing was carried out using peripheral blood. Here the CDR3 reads CASKLSTNEQFF. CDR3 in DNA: TGCGCCAGCAAGCTTTCTACCAATGAGCAGTTCTTC.